One sample yielded the 20 T cell receptor beta chains listed below, sequenced in a study of blood T cell repertoires in COVID-19. Clones were sequenced by immunoSEQ multiplex PCR, and TCRdb holds only the in-frame ones, with some missing. The table records 95,000 to 150,000 clones, roughly 84% of them present only once. Input material: PBMCs or T cells enriched from blood (not recorded which). Receptors originate from a woman aged 25 to 45 who had recovered from COVID-19.

This chain joins TRBV7-2 and TRBJ1-3; 8 nucleotides agree with TRBD1. The CDR3 is 17 residues long. V dropped 1 base and J dropped 0; count of bases not matched to a gene: 5. Germline-derived CDR1 and CDR2 are SGHTA and FQGNSA. In nucleotides, the CDR3 is TGTGCCAGCAGCTTAGAGGGGACAGGTTTCTCTGGAAACACCATATATTTT. As protein: CASSLEGTGFSGNTIYF.

This chain joins TRBV7-2 and TRBJ1-3; TRBD1 might be the D (6 bases). V was shortened by 1 base and J by 0 bases, with 10 bases between the two germline ends. CDR3 size: 16 residues. Germline values: CDR1 SGHTA, CDR2 FQGNSA. The CDR3 here is CASSLVGQSSGNTIYF. The CDR3 bases are TGTGCCAGCAGCTTAGTAGGACAGAGCTCTGGAAACACCATATATTTT.

J is TRBJ2-3 and V is TRBV7-9; D gene unclear. CDR3 size: 12 residues. CDR1 SEHNR and CDR2 FQNEAQ come from the germline V gene (reference sequence). V lost 5 bases to trimming and J lost 4 bases, with 7 bases between them. CDR3 nucleotide sequence: TGTGCCAGCAGCCCTCTATCAGATACGCAGTATTTT. The encoded protein is CASSPLSDTQYF.

The chain employs TRBV28 and TRBJ2-3, with a possible D match to TRBD1 (5 bases). The CDR3 is 15 amino acids. Trimming pared 4 bases from V and 2 bases from J, leaving 13 bases between. The germline V gene encodes CDR1 MDHEN and CDR2 SYDVKM. The CDR3 bases are TGTGCCAGCAGTTCGGTCGACAGAGCCACAGATACGCAGTATTTT. Protein product: CASSSVDRATDTQYF.

The chain employs TRBV7-2 and TRBJ1-6; 10 positions match TRBD1. The V gene's germline CDR1 is SGHTA and CDR2 FQGNSA. V dropped 2 bases and J dropped 3; count of bases not matched to a gene: 1. The CDR3 consists of 16 residues. The CDR3 here is CASSLRTGGYNSPLHF. For the CDR3, the DNA is TGTGCCAGCAGCTTACGGACAGGGGGCTATAATTCACCCCTCCACTTT.

The rearrangement uses TRBV18 and TRBJ2-7; 8 bases are shared with TRBD1. The CDR3 loop spans 16 amino acids. Germline V CDR1 and CDR2: KGHSH, LQKENI. V shed 2 bases, J shed 6 bases, and the junction held 12 bases outside the gene matches. Here the CDR3 DNA reads TGTGCCAGCTCACCATGGCGGGACAGGCCCCTTACCGAGCAGTACTTC. Translation: CASSPWRDRPLTEQYF.

The chain couples TRBV5-1 to TRBJ1-2; TRBD1 agrees at 8 bases. The V and J ends lost 4 bases and 0 bases, in that order; junction bases with no gene match: 11. Looked up from germline, CDR1 is SGHRS and CDR2 is YFSETQ. This CDR3 is 17 amino acids long. In DNA form, the CDR3 reads TGCGCCAGCAGCGAGATCTCAGGGGGCGCCTCTAACTATGGCTACACCTTC. Translation: CASSEISGGASNYGYTF.

A word on this clone: With a much larger clone just one base away, this may be a read error. This chain connects TRBV7-2 to TRBJ2-2; D remains unclear. Germline V gene data show CDR1 as SGHTA and CDR2 as FQGNSA. Trimming pared 3 bases from V and 0 bases from J, leaving 5 bases between. The CDR3 totals 14 residues. In DNA form, the CDR3 reads TGTGCCAGCAGCTTGTACACGAACACCGGGGAGCTGTTTTTT. This sequence encodes CASSLYTNTGELFF.

The rearrangement joins TRBV4-2 to TRBJ1-4, with 8 bases aligning to TRBD1. The V and J ends lost 1 base and 10 bases, in that order; junction bases with no gene match: 11. The CDR3 sequence is 16 residues long. From germline, CDR1 is LGHNA and CDR2 YNFKEQ. This chain's CDR3 is CASSQGAGQGQGKLFF. CDR3 sequence (DNA): TGTGCCAGCAGCCAAGGGGCAGGACAGGGCCAAGGAAAACTGTTTTTT.

This clone was seen at least ten times. This sequence joins TRBV6-4 and TRBJ2-3; 8 nucleotides match TRBD2. The CDR3 totals 14 residues. Germline lookup yields CDR1 MRHNA and CDR2 SNTAGT. Trimming cost V 3 bases and J 1 base; bases outside gene matches: 0. The DNA of the CDR3 is TGTGCCAGCAGTGAAGCGGGAGGCACAGATACGCAGTATTTT. Its translation: CASSEAGGTDTQYF.

The rearrangement joins TRBV3-1 (or the pseudogene TRBV3-2) to TRBJ1-5; TRBD1 might be the D (5 bases). Germline CDR1 is LGHDT and CDR2 is YNNKEL (reference sequence). Trimming shortened V by 3 bases and J by 5 bases, and 8 bases separated the two germline ends. CDR3 length equals 13 residues. The CDR3 region has the DNA TGTGCCAGCAGCCACAGGGATTATCAGCCCCAGCATTTT. Translating it yields CASSHRDYQPQHF.

V and J are TRBV6-5 and TRBJ1-2; D call uncertain. From germline, CDR1 is MNHEY and CDR2 SVGAGI. There are 16 residues in the CDR3. V was cut by 2 bases and J by 0 bases, with 13 bases left in between. As DNA, the CDR3 is TGTGCCAGCAGTTACGAGGCTTGGAGCCCTAACTATGGCTACACCTTC. This codes for CASSYEAWSPNYGYTF.

This CDR3 is CSKTDKWPYPGANVLTF. The DNA for the CDR3 is TGCAGCAAAACGGACAAGTGGCCGTACCCTGGGGCCAACGTCCTGACTTTC. The V and J genes are TRBV29-1 and TRBJ2-6, with D maybe TRBD1 (5 bases). CDR3 size: 17 residues. Trimming took off 8 bases at V and 2 bases at J, with 22 bases between the two ends. Germline values: CDR1 SQVTM, CDR2 ANQGSEA.

The V gene is TRBV6-6, the J gene TRBJ2-2; TRBD2 agrees at 8 bases. Germline CDR1 reads MNHNY; CDR2 reads SVGAGI (reference sequence). V lost 8 bases, J lost 0 bases, and 5 bases stayed unmatched. This CDR3 has 15 residues. This CDR3 reads CASERSGTNTGELFF. CDR3 DNA sequence: TGTGCCAGCGAACGTAGCGGGACGAACACCGGGGAGCTGTTTTTT.

The chain combines TRBV29-1 with TRBJ2-5; D gene unclear. V dropped 5 bases and J dropped 7 bases, with 11 bases sitting between them. The CDR3 length is 11 residues. Germline lookup yields CDR1 SQVTM and CDR2 ANQGSEA. CDR3 in amino acids: CSVSISGTQYF. As DNA, the CDR3 is TGCAGCGTTTCTATCTCGGGGACCCAGTACTTC.

This sequence joins TRBV6-6 and TRBJ2-4; TRBD1 matches at 9 bases. V gave up 6 bases and J gave up 0 bases; unmatched junction bases: 15. The CDR3 totals 19 residues. Germline lookup yields CDR1 MNHNY and CDR2 SVGAGI (reference sequence). CDR3 residues: CASSRPPGQGFLAKNIQYF. In DNA form, the CDR3 reads TGTGCCAGCAGCCGACCCCCGGGACAGGGCTTTTTAGCCAAAAACATTCAGTACTTC.

This clone showed up just once. Here the CDR3 reads CASSETSGSPNNEQFF. The CDR3 nucleotides are TGTGCCAGCAGTGAAACTAGCGGGAGCCCTAACAATGAGCAGTTCTTC. The V call is TRBV6-1, the J call TRBJ2-1; 11 nucleotides align to TRBD2. Looked up from germline, CDR1 is MNHNS and CDR2 is SASEGT. Germline trimming cut 2 bases from V and 5 bases from J; bases unmatched to any gene: 5. The CDR3 runs to 16 residues.

V is TRBV5-1 and J is TRBJ2-2, with D perhaps matching TRBD1 (6 bases). Germline lookup yields CDR1 SGHRS and CDR2 YFSETQ. The CDR3 loop spans 13 amino acids. The V end lost 4 bases, the J end lost 5 bases, and 9 bases lay between the germline ends. The CDR3 is CASSIGTTGELFF. The CDR3 bases are TGCGCCAGCAGCATAGGGACAACCGGGGAGCTGTTTTTT.

The V gene is TRBV7-9, the J gene TRBJ1-2, with 8 bases that match TRBD1. The V gene's germline CDR1 is SEHNR and CDR2 FQNEAQ (reference sequence). With 3 bases clipped from V and 3 bases from J, the junction kept 3 bases outside the gene matches. The CDR3 runs 14 residues. The CDR3 DNA sequence: TGTGCCAGCAGCTTGGACAGGGTCCACTATGGCTACACCTTC. The encoded protein is CASSLDRVHYGYTF.

The V and J genes are TRBV2 and TRBJ1-5; TRBD1 is a possible D gene (6 bases). V lost 6 bases and J 9 bases, leaving 18 bases between the germline ends. CDR3 size: 14 residues. The germline CDR1 and CDR2 sequences are SNHLY and FYNNEI. CDR3 sequence reads: CASRADRRNGPQHF. The CDR3 coding sequence is TGTGCCAGCAGGGCTGACAGGCGTAATGGGCCCCAGCATTTT.